The 5 T cell receptor beta chains given below trace back to one sample, sequenced in a study of T cell responses to AZD1222 COVID-19 vaccine. Here immunoSEQ multiplex PCR was the method, and the copy in TCRdb shows in-frame clones only, minus some. The repertoire holds approximately 150,000 clones, with 85% to 95% as singletons. The sequences come from peripheral blood, collected on day 0 of AZD1222 vaccination. The receptors derive from an adult in good health.

In this sample, this clone turned up once. The rearrangement links TRBV7-2 to TRBJ1-1, with D hard to call. CDR1 and CDR2 from the germline V gene are SGHTA and FQGNSA. CDR3 length equals 12 residues. Deletions cut 3 bases from V and 4 bases from J, with 6 bases between. The CDR3 nucleotides are TGTGCCAGCAGCTTCAGGACCACTGAAGCTTTCTTT. This translates into CASSFRTTEAFF. The complete variable domain, with remaining parts taken from reference TRBV7-2 and TRBJ1-1, reads GAGVSQSPSNKVTEKGKDVELRCDPISGHTALYWYRQSLGQGLEFLIYFQGNSAPDKSGLPSDRFSAERTGGSVSTLTIQRTQQEDSAVYLCASSFRTTEAFFGQGTRLTVV.

A single count supports this clone. The rearrangement joins TRBV6-1 to TRBJ1-3; tentatively, D is TRBD1 (5 bases). Trimming took 3 bases from V and 4 from J, leaving 10 bases between them. This CDR3 has 14 amino acids. The germline gives CDR1 MNHNS, CDR2 SASEGT. DNA for the CDR3: TGTGCCAGCAGTGATGGGGCGGGAGGAAACACCATATATTTT. Translating gives CASSDGAGGNTIYF.

This clone has a single count. The chain employs TRBV5-1 and TRBJ2-2; D gene unclear. Germline values: CDR1 SGHRS, CDR2 YFSETQ. Trimming took off 0 bases at V and 9 bases at J, with 12 bases between the two ends. CDR3 length: 14 amino acids. CDR3 amino acids: CASSLDPGRWELFF. The DNA for the CDR3 is TGCGCCAGCAGCTTGGATCCAGGCCGATGGGAGCTGTTTTTT.

The chain employs TRBV28 and TRBJ2-5; D gene ambiguous. The CDR3 covers 13 residues. CDR1 and CDR2 from the germline V gene are MDHEN and SYDVKM. Deletions cut 3 bases from V and 4 bases from J, with 9 bases between. The CDR3 loop reads CASSLVSLETQYF. As DNA, the CDR3 is TGTGCCAGCAGTTTGGTGAGCTTAGAGACCCAGTACTTC. Full variable domain (missing parts from reference TRBV28 and TRBJ2-5): DVKVTQSSRYLVKRTGEKVFLECVQDMDHENMFWYRQDPGLGLRLIYFSYDVKMKEKGDIPEGYSVSREKKERFSLILESASTNQTSMYLCASSLVSLETQYFGPGTRLLVL.

In DNA form, the CDR3 reads TGTGCCAGCAGCGCCACCGGGACTAGTCACGAGCAGTACTTC. Amino acid sequence: CASSATGTSHEQYF. This chain connects TRBV9 to TRBJ2-7, with TRBD2 matching over 8 bases. Germline loops: CDR1 SGDLS, CDR2 YYNGEE. This CDR3 comprises 14 residues. After removal of 3 bases from V and 5 bases from J, the junction contained 7 bases not matched to a gene.